These 27 T cell receptor beta chains share one sample of origin, sequenced in a study. TCRdb independently ran MiXCR on the 5' RACE reads; one entry per CDR3 protein. This table holds some 40,000 distinct CDR3 sequences, about 29% found once. Sample: memory CD4+ T cells sorted from a lymph node. As for subset: memory CD4+ T cells, CD4+CD45RO+CD25-. The receptor set was obtained from a female donor with breast cancer.

This clonotype was counted a single time. This chain uses TRBV2 with TRBJ1-5, with D perhaps matching TRBD1 (5 bases). The V end lost 3 bases, the J end lost 7 bases, and 10 bases lay between the germline ends. The CDR3 is 13 amino acids. CDR1 SNHLY and CDR2 FYNNEI come from the germline V gene. The CDR3 loop is CASSDGRAQPQHF. CDR3 in DNA: TGTGCCAGCAGTGATGGCAGGGCCCAGCCCCAGCATTTT.

The chain recombines TRBV10-1 with TRBJ2-7; maybe TRBD1 (5 bases). Deletions cut 5 bases from V and 0 bases from J, with 11 bases between. CDR3 length equals 14 residues. From germline, CDR1 is WNHNN and CDR2 SYGVQD (reference sequence). The CDR3 region is CASSPLDSSYEQYF. CDR3 sequence (DNA): TGCGCCAGCAGTCCTCTCGACAGCTCCTACGAGCAGTACTTC.

The chain recombines TRBV4-1 with TRBJ2-7, with D perhaps matching TRBD2 (5 bases). Germline CDR1 is MGHRA and CDR2 is YSYEKL. The CDR3 has 16 residues. V was pared by 1 base and J by 4 bases, with 17 bases between. The CDR3 here is CASSQVLRAGGYEQYF. The CDR3 DNA reads as TGCGCCAGCAGCCAAGTTCTTAGGGCAGGAGGATACGAGCAGTACTTC.

In nucleotides, the CDR3 is TGTGCCAGCAGCCCCCGCCTCGGAGGGGAGACCCAGTACTTC. This gives the protein CASSPRLGGETQYF. The V gene is TRBV6-2 or TRBV6-3, the J gene TRBJ2-5, with D possibly being TRBD2 (6 bases). This CDR3 is built from 14 residues. Germline V gene lookup returns CDR1 MNHEY and CDR2 SVGEGT. Between the trimmed V and J ends, which lost 6 bases and 5 bases, there was a span of 16 bases.

This clonotype appeared a few times. The V gene is TRBV12-3 or TRBV12-4, the J gene TRBJ1-6; 8 bases map to TRBD1. Trimming took 7 bases from V and 14 from J; bases not matched to a gene: 13. The CDR3 is 14 residues long. The CDR3: CASTYGQGGRALHF. The CDR3 region has the DNA TGTGCCAGCACCTACGGACAGGGAGGTAGGGCCCTCCACTTT.

Note on this clonotype: Germline and junction disagree at one end, which may indicate a read error. The chain combines TRBV6-1 with TRBJ2-1; TRBD2 matches at 7 bases. Germline assignment: CDR1 MNHNS and CDR2 SASEGT. This CDR3 contains 15 residues. CDR3 DNA sequence: TGTGCCAGCAGTGAATGGGAGGGATCTTTAAATGAGCAGCTCTTC. It translates to CASSEWEGSLNEQLF.

This clonotype has just a few counts. V usage is TRBV27 and J usage is TRBJ1-1; no clear D gene. The CDR3 covers 13 residues. Trimming removed 5 bases at V and 2 bases at J, with 9 bases between. The germline CDR1 and CDR2 sequences are MNHEY and SMNVEV (reference sequence). This chain's CDR3 is CASSGGDNTEAFF. CDR3 nucleotide sequence: TGTGCCAGCAGTGGCGGGGATAACACTGAAGCTTTCTTT.

This clonotype was seen only a few times. This rearrangement joins TRBV4-2 to TRBJ2-7, with D perhaps TRBD1 (6 bases). This CDR3 has 13 residues. The germline gives CDR1 LGHNA, CDR2 YNFKEQ. Trimming removed 3 bases at V and 4 bases at J, with 10 bases between. The CDR3 DNA is TGTGCCAGCAGCCATCCACAGGGATACGAGCAGTACTTC. Translating gives CASSHPQGYEQYF.

The chain couples TRBV3-1 to TRBJ1-3; 7 bases fit TRBD1. The CDR3 sequence is 15 residues long. V shed 3 bases and J 9 bases; nucleotides not matched to a gene: 11. Germline CDR1 is LGHDT and CDR2 is YNNKEL (reference sequence). CDR3 sequence (DNA): TGTGCCAGCAGCCATCCCAACGACAGGGTAGGCACCATATATTTT. Translated, it gives CASSHPNDRVGTIYF.

The rearrangement links TRBV5-1 to TRBJ1-1, with a possible D match to TRBD1 (5 bases). Germline CDR1 is SGHRS and CDR2 is YFSETQ. The CDR3 length is 15 residues. Trimming removed 1 base from V and 0 bases from J, with 10 bases in between. DNA of the CDR3: TGCGCCAGCAGCTTGTTTCAGGGAATGAACACTGAAGCTTTCTTT. Translated: CASSLFQGMNTEAFF.

The V call is TRBV6-5, the J call TRBJ2-1; D is undetermined. This CDR3 comprises 15 residues. Germline CDR1 is MNHEY and CDR2 is SVGAGI. Trimming cost V 0 bases and J 0 bases, with 6 bases left between them. CDR3 amino acids: CASSYSVASYNEQFF. The CDR3 nucleotides are TGTGCCAGCAGTTACTCGGTGGCCTCCTACAATGAGCAGTTCTTC.

This clonotype was counted between two and nine times. V gene TRBV5-1 combines with J gene TRBJ2-3, with D maybe TRBD1 (5 bases). This CDR3 spans 14 amino acids. The ends were cut back, 3 bases at V and 2 bases at J, with 10 bases in the middle. The V gene's germline CDR1 is SGHRS and CDR2 YFSETQ. The CDR3 protein is CASSSRAATDTQYF. As DNA, the CDR3 is TGCGCCAGCAGCTCCAGGGCGGCCACAGATACGCAGTATTTT.

Concerning this clonotype itself: Compared with germline, one end of the junction differs, possibly owing to a read error. The gene calls are TRBV27 and TRBJ2-3; 7 bases line up with TRBD2. CDR1 and CDR2 from the germline V gene are MNHEY and SMNVEV (reference sequence). The length of the CDR3 is 17 residues. Here the CDR3 DNA reads TGTGCCAGCAGTTTTATCTTCGCGGGAGTTAGCACAGATACGCTGTATTTT. Its translation is CASSFIFAGVSTDTLYF.

The chain has TRBV20-1 and TRBJ2-1; maybe TRBD1 (5 bases). This CDR3 contains 15 residues. Germline loops: CDR1 DFQATT, CDR2 SNEGSKA (reference sequence). Deletions cut 6 bases from V and 6 bases from J, with 21 bases between. CDR3 protein: CSAPEGDSYINEQFF. The DNA of the CDR3 is TGCAGTGCGCCGGAAGGGGATTCCTACATCAATGAGCAGTTCTTC.

The sample holds a few counts of this clonotype. The rearrangement uses TRBV5-1 and TRBJ2-3, with TRBD1 matching 7 bases. Per germline, CDR1 SGHRS and CDR2 YFSETQ. The CDR3 spans 14 residues. The trim removed 2 bases at V and 2 bases at J, leaving 2 bases unmatched. In nucleotides, the CDR3 is TGCGCCAGCAGCTTACAGGGGACCACAGATACGCAGTATTTT. It specifies CASSLQGTTDTQYF.

This clonotype occurred a few times. V gene TRBV12-3 or TRBV12-4 combines with J gene TRBJ1-5; D unresolved. The CDR3 covers 13 residues. V lost 2 bases, J lost 5 bases, and 7 bases lay in between. The CDR3 DNA sequence: TGTGCCAGCAGTTTAATGCAGTATCAGCCCCAGCATTTT. This gives the protein CASSLMQYQPQHF.

The chain uses TRBV5-4 and TRBJ2-5; 9 bases are a match to TRBD1. Germline-derived CDR1 and CDR2 are SGHNT and YYREEE (reference sequence). The CDR3 sequence is 15 residues long. V lost 2 bases to trimming and J lost 5 bases; unmatched junction nucleotides: 7. The CDR3 loop is CASSFGQGLSETQYF. The CDR3 DNA follows: TGTGCCAGCAGCTTTGGACAGGGGTTGAGTGAGACCCAGTACTTC.

This clonotype was observed once. J is TRBJ1-4 and V is TRBV5-1; D may be TRBD1 (5 bases). Germline-derived CDR1 and CDR2 are SGHRS and YFSETQ. The CDR3 consists of 15 residues. V lost 0 bases to trimming and J lost 5 bases, with 11 bases between them. The CDR3 region is CASSLGQRKNEKLFF. Written as DNA, the CDR3 is TGCGCCAGCAGCTTGGGACAGCGTAAAAATGAAAAACTGTTTTTT.

For this clonotype: No conserved phenylalanine or tryptophan is present at the end of the CDR3, so a read error is the likely explanation. The chain employs TRBV4-2 and TRBJ2-1; 10 bases match TRBD2. This CDR3 has 16 residues. Trimming removed 5 bases from V and 4 bases from J; junction bases left unmatched: 8. Germline loops: CDR1 LGHNA, CDR2 YNFKEQ. CDR3 nucleotide sequence: TGTGCCAGCAGCTCGATCAGCGGGAGGGAATACAATGAGCAGTTCCTC. Protein product: CASSSISGREYNEQFL.

The chain couples TRBV20-1 to TRBJ2-7; D tentatively reads TRBD1 or TRBD2 (5 bases each). Germline V CDR1 and CDR2: DFQATT, SNEGSKA (reference sequence). The CDR3 extends over 12 amino acids. The V end was cut by 7 bases, the J end by 2 bases, with 12 bases between. The CDR3 reads CSGERDAYEQYF. The CDR3 bases are TGCAGTGGCGAAAGGGACGCCTACGAGCAGTACTTC.

V and J are TRBV27 and TRBJ2-2; D gene uncertain. The V end lost 6 bases, the J end lost 5 bases, and 7 bases lay between the germline ends. CDR3 length: 12 amino acids. The V gene's germline CDR1 is MNHEY and CDR2 SMNVEV (reference sequence). CDR3: CASSRVTGELFF. For the CDR3, the DNA is TGTGCCAGCAGCCGGGTTACCGGGGAGCTGTTTTTT.

This clonotype was picked up a small number of times. The chain has TRBV4-1 and TRBJ1-2; a weak D match, TRBD1 (6 bases). Deletions cut 2 bases from V and 4 bases from J, with 14 bases between. Germline-derived CDR1 and CDR2 are MGHRA and YSYEKL. The length of the CDR3 is 15 residues. The CDR3 coding sequence is TGCGCCAGCAGCCAACAGGAGGGGACACTCTATGGCTACACCTTC. This sequence encodes CASSQQEGTLYGYTF.

This clonotype was seen ten or more times. This chain joins TRBV6-1 and TRBJ2-1, with 12 bases matching TRBD2. The V and J ends lost 4 bases and 6 bases, in that order; junction bases with no gene match: 4. This CDR3 region has 15 residues. Germline CDR1 and CDR2: MNHNS and SASEGT. Here the CDR3 reads CASSAGLAGSNEQFF. The CDR3 DNA reads as TGTGCCAGCAGTGCAGGACTAGCGGGGTCCAATGAGCAGTTCTTC.

Points on this clonotype: The conserved closing phenylalanine or tryptophan is absent in this CDR3, likely reflecting a read error. The chain couples TRBV4-1 to TRBJ2-3, with a tentative D call TRBD2 (5 bases). Trimming cost V 4 bases and J 0 bases, with 8 bases left between them. The CDR3 loop spans 14 amino acids. CDR1 and CDR2 from the germline V gene are MGHRA and YSYEKL. This CDR3 reads CASSPGGSTDTQYL. The CDR3 DNA sequence: TGCGCCAGCAGCCCCGGAGGAAGCACAGATACGCAGTATCTT.

This chain uses TRBV29-1 with TRBJ1-1, with D uncertain. V was cut by 0 bases and J by 5 bases, with 13 bases left in between. The CDR3 covers 14 residues. Germline CDR1 SQVTM, CDR2 ANQGSEA. The CDR3 region has the DNA TGCAGCGTTGAAGATGCAGGCGAAGGAACTGAAGCTTTCTTT. Its translation is CSVEDAGEGTEAFF.

The rearrangement uses TRBV4-3 and TRBJ2-7; D might be TRBD1 or TRBD2, each matching 5 bases. CDR3 length equals 17 residues. Germline V gene sequence: CDR1 LGHNA, CDR2 YSLEER. Trimming shortened V by 1 base and J by 1 base, and 17 bases separated the two germline ends. This CDR3 is CASSQGLLRDRSYEQYF. In DNA, the CDR3 is TGCGCCAGCAGCCAAGGCCTCCTACGGGACCGTTCCTACGAGCAGTACTTC.

The chain joins TRBV24-1 to TRBJ1-4, with D unresolved. Trimming stripped 4 bases from V and 8 bases from J, with 19 bases between. CDR3 length: 16 amino acids. Germline CDR1 reads KGHDR; CDR2 reads SFDVKD. CDR3 sequence: CATSDPSRGGREKLFF. DNA of the CDR3: TGTGCCACCAGTGACCCATCACGCGGCGGACGAGAAAAACTGTTTTTT.